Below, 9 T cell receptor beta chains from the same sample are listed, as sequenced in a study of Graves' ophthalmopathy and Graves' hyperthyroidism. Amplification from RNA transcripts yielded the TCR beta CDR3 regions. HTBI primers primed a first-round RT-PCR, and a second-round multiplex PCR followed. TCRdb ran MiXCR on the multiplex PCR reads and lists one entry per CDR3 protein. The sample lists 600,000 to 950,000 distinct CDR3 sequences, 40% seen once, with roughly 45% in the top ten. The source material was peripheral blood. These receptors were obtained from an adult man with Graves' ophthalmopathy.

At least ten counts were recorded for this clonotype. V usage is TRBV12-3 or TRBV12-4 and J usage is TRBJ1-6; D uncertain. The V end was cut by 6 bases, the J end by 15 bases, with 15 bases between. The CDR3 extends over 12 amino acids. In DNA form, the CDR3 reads TGTGCCAGCAGCCGCGATCCAGATGGCCTCCACTTT. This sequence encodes CASSRDPDGLHF.

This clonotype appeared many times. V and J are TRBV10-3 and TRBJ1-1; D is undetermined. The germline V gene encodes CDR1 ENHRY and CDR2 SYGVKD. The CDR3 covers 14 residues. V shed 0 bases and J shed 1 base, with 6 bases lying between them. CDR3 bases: TGTGCCATCAGTGAGTCGATTGGGAACACTGAAGCTTTCTTT. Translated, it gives CAISESIGNTEAFF.

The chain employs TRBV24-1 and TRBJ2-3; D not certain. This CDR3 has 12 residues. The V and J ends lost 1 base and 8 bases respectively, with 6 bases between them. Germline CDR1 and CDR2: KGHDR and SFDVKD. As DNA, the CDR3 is TGTGCCACCAGTGATTTCAGGTCTACGCAGTATTTT. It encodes CATSDFRSTQYF.

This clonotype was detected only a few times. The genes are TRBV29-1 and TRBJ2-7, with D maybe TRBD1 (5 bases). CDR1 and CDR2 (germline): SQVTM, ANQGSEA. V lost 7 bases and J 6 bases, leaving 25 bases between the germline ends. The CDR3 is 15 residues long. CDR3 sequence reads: CSAGMTDPMMGEQYF. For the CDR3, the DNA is TGCAGCGCCGGCATGACAGACCCCATGATGGGCGAGCAGTACTTC.

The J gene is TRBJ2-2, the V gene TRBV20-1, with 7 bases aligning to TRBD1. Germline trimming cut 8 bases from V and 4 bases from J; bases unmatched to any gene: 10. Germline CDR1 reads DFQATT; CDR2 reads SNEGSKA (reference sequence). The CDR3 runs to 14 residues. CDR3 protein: CSSKTGMGTGELFF. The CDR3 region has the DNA TGCAGTTCTAAGACAGGGATGGGCACCGGGGAGCTGTTTTTT.

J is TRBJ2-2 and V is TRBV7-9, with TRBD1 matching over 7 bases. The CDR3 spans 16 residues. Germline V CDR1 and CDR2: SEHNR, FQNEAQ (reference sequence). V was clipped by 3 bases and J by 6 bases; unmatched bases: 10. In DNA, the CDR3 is TGTGCCAGCAGCTTGGATCCGGACAGGTCATCCGGGGAGCTGTTTTTT. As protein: CASSLDPDRSSGELFF.

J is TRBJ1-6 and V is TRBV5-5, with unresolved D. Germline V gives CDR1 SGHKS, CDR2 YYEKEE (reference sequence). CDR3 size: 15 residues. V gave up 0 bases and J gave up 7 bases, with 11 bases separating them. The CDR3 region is CASSLDGVTNSPLHF. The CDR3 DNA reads TGTGCCAGCAGCTTGGATGGAGTTACCAATTCACCCCTCCACTTT.

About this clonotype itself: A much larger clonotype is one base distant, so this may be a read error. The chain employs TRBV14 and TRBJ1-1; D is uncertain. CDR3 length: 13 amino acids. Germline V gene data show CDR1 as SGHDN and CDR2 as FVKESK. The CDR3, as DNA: TGTGCCAGCAGCCAAGATCTGGGCACTGAAGCTCTCTTT. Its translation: CASSQDLGTEALF. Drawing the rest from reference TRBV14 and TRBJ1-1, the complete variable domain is EAGVTQFPSHSVIEKGQTVTLRCDPISGHDNLYWYRRVMGKEIKFLLHFVKESKQDESGMPNNRFLAERTGGTYSTLKVQPAELEDSGVYFCASSQDLGTEALFGQGTRLTVV.

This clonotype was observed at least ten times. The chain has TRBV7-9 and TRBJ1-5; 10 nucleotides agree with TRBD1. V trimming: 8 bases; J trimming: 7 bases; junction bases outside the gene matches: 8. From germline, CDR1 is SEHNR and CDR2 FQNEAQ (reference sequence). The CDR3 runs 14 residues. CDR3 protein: CASSSDRGVQPQHF. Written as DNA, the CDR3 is TGTGCCAGCTCGTCGGACAGGGGGGTACAGCCCCAGCATTTT.